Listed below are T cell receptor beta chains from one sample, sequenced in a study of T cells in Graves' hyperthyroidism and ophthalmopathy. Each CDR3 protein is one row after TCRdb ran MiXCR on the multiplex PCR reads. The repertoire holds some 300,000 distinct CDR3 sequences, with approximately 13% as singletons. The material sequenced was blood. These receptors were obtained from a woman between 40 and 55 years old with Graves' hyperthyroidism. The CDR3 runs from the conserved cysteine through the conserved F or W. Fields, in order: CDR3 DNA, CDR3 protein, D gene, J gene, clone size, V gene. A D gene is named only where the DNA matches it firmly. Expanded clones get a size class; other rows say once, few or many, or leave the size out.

TGTGCCAGCAGTTTAGGGGGGAATAACTATGGCTACACCTTC,CASSLGGNNYGYTF,.,TRBJ1-2,.,TRBV12-3/TRBV12-4
TGTGCCAGCGAATCCCAGGGCAGGATGAATTCACCCCTCCACTTT,CASESQGRMNSPLHF,.,TRBJ1-6,few,TRBV6-1
TGTGCCAGCAGCTCTTACCGGGACAGGCAGTCTTACGAGCAGTACTTC,CASSSYRDRQSYEQYF,TRBD1,TRBJ2-7,many,TRBV11-2
TGTGCCAGCAGTTATCAGGGAAACAATCAGCCCCAGCATTTT,CASSYQGNNQPQHF,.,TRBJ1-5,.,TRBV6-1
TGTGCCAGCAGTACCAGGGGCTTCCCAGATACGCAGTATTTT,CASSTRGFPDTQYF,.,TRBJ2-3,many,TRBV27
TGCAGCGTTGATGGCGGGGTCACAGATACGCAGTATTTT,CSVDGGVTDTQYF,.,TRBJ2-3,few,TRBV29-1
TGCAGTGCTACGTGGGCTAGCGGGGTGAGCACAGATACGCAGTATTTT,CSATWASGVSTDTQYF,TRBD2,TRBJ2-3,many,TRBV20-1
TGTGCCACCAGCAGGGACAGGGGGCTAGATGGCTACACCTTC,CATSRDRGLDGYTF,TRBD1,TRBJ1-2,many,TRBV15
TGTGCCAGCAGTCAGCAGAACACTGAAGCTTTCTTT,CASSQQNTEAFF,.,TRBJ1-1,many,TRBV2
TGTGCCAGCAGCGGAACGACAGGGGAAGACGGGGAGCTGTTTTTT,CASSGTTGEDGELFF,TRBD1,TRBJ2-2,few,TRBV7-9
TGTGCCTGCTGCCCTCGGGATAACACCGGGGAGCTGTTTTTT,CACCPRDNTGELFF,.,TRBJ2-2,.,TRBV10-3
TGTGCCACAGAGACTGGAGAGACCCAGTACTTC,CATETGETQYF,.,TRBJ2-5,many,TRBV24-1
TGTGCCAACAGCCCAAGGGTTAGCGGGAGGGCGGGAGAGCAGTACTTC,CANSPRVSGRAGEQYF,TRBD2,TRBJ2-7,few,TRBV28
TGCAGTGCTAGCACCTCAGACATTGGCTATGGCTACACCTTC,CSASTSDIGYGYTF,.,TRBJ1-2,many,TRBV20-1
TGTGCCTGGAGTGTTGGTGCAGTCTCATATGGCTACACCTTC,CAWSVGAVSYGYTF,.,TRBJ1-2,many,TRBV30
TGTGCCAGCAGGGCCGCCGGGACAGGACCCTACGAGCAGTACTTC,CASRAAGTGPYEQYF,TRBD1,TRBJ2-7,many,TRBV28
TGCAGTGCTAGACCTAGCGGGAGTAATGAGCAGTTCTTC,CSARPSGSNEQFF,TRBD2,TRBJ2-1,.,TRBV20-1
TGTGCCAGCAGTCAGGCGTTCAATCAGCCCCAGCATTTT,CASSQAFNQPQHF,.,TRBJ1-5,few,TRBV6-1
TGTGCCAGCAGGCACGGAGGCGGCGGGAAGGACTACGAGCAGTACTTC,CASRHGGGGKDYEQYF,.,TRBJ2-7,many,TRBV7-8
TGTGCCAGTGGGGGCCTTAGCAATCAGCCCCAGCATTTT,CASGGLSNQPQHF,.,TRBJ1-5,.,TRBV19
TGTGCCAGCGAGGGCCTAGCGGGAACTTACGAGCAGTACTTC,CASEGLAGTYEQYF,TRBD2,TRBJ2-7,many,TRBV28
TGTGCCAGCAGTTTCCGGTCAACAGGGGGCCTAACCTACGAGCAGTACTTC,CASSFRSTGGLTYEQYF,TRBD1,TRBJ2-7,.,TRBV28
TGCAGTGCTAGAGTAGAGGGACGAGATACGCAGTATTTT,CSARVEGRDTQYF,.,TRBJ2-3,many,TRBV20-1
TGTGCCACCAGTGATCCGAGGACAGGGGACACTGAAGCTTTCTTT,CATSDPRTGDTEAFF,TRBD1,TRBJ1-1,many,TRBV24-1
TGTGCCAGCAGCCAAGTCTCCCCCTACGAGCAGTACTTC,CASSQVSPYEQYF,.,TRBJ2-7,many,TRBV3-1
TGTGCCACCAGGGGGGTTTTGGGTTTTAGAGGTGACACCGGGGAGCTGTTTTTT,CATRGVLGFRGDTGELFF,.,TRBJ2-2,few,TRBV15
TGTGCCAGCAGCTTAAGGGGAGCTGGGGACTATACCTCTGGGGCCAACGTCCTGACTTTC,CASSLRGAGDYTSGANVLTF,TRBD2,TRBJ2-6,few,TRBV7-9
TGTGCCAGCACTATCGGGACAAACAATCAGCCCCAGCATTTT,CASTIGTNNQPQHF,.,TRBJ1-5,many,TRBV6-1
TGTGCCAGCAGCTTAGGGGACTTTAGCACAGATACGCAGTATTTT,CASSLGDFSTDTQYF,.,TRBJ2-3,.,TRBV5-4
TGTGCCAGCAGCCAAGACTCGACAGGGACGGGCGAGCAGTACTTC,CASSQDSTGTGEQYF,TRBD1,TRBJ2-7,many,TRBV3-1
TGTGCCAGCAGCCTACGACAGGGTCCCAACTATGGCTACACCTTC,CASSLRQGPNYGYTF,TRBD1,TRBJ1-2,many,TRBV6-1
TGTGCCAGCAGCTTAGGGCCCGTGGGGGAGCAGTACTTC,CASSLGPVGEQYF,.,TRBJ2-7,many,TRBV7-3
TGTGCCAGCAGTCGACTAGCGGGAGTGGACGAGCAGTACTTC,CASSRLAGVDEQYF,TRBD2,TRBJ2-7,.,TRBV2
TGTGCCAGCAGTTACAGTTGGGACACCAACGCGAGCAATCAGCCCCAGCATTTT,CASSYSWDTNASNQPQHF,.,TRBJ1-5,many,TRBV6-6
TGCAGTGCCCCCTCCGGGGACAACTATGGCTACACCTTC,CSAPSGDNYGYTF,.,TRBJ1-2,many,TRBV20-1
TGTGCCAGCAGCCCGCGGACGGGGTACACTGAAGCTTTCTTT,CASSPRTGYTEAFF,.,TRBJ1-1,many,TRBV28
TGTGCCAGCAGCTTCCCCCCTGCTGGGGGCTCTGGCTACACCTTC,CASSFPPAGGSGYTF,.,TRBJ1-2,few,TRBV7-6
TGCAGTGCTAGGGCGGGACAGATGAATCAGCCCCAGCATTTT,CSARAGQMNQPQHF,TRBD1,TRBJ1-5,many,TRBV20-1
TGTGCCAGCAGCTCCTCACGGGCTGGGGCCAACGTCCTGACTTTC,CASSSSRAGANVLTF,.,TRBJ2-6,few,TRBV11-2
TGTGCCTGGAGTGTTCTCGCTACTGAAGCTTTCTTT,CAWSVLATEAFF,.,TRBJ1-1,many,TRBV30
TGTGCCAGCACCCCCCTGGGGGGCGCTGTTATGGGTAGCAATCAGCCCCAGCATTTT,CASTPLGGAVMGSNQPQHF,.,TRBJ1-5,.,TRBV6-1
TGTGCCAGCAGTTCTTTTGGGACCGGCACCGGGAGAAGGCACGAGCAGTACTTC,CASSSFGTGTGRRHEQYF,.,TRBJ2-7,many,TRBV12-3/TRBV12-4
TGTGCCAGCAGCGCCTTACAGGGGAGTGAGCAGTTCTTC,CASSALQGSEQFF,TRBD1,TRBJ2-1,.,TRBV9
TGTGCCAGCAGTAACCCAGCTAACACTGAAGCTTTCTTT,CASSNPANTEAFF,.,TRBJ1-1,many,TRBV11-2
TGTGCCAGCAGCTCCCAGGGAGGCTACAATCAGCCCCAGCATTTT,CASSSQGGYNQPQHF,.,TRBJ1-5,many,TRBV11-2
TGCAGTGCTAGAGATCAAAGGGCACCAGACGAGCAGTACTTC,CSARDQRAPDEQYF,.,TRBJ2-7,many,TRBV20-1
TGTGCCAGCAGCTCACCCAGTAAACCGGGACCGCAGTTCTTC,CASSSPSKPGPQFF,.,TRBJ2-1,.,TRBV5-1
TGTGCCAGCAGACTATCCTCGGATACGCAGTATTTT,CASRLSSDTQYF,.,TRBJ2-3,many,TRBV7-9
TGTGCCAGCAGAAGGTACAGCTCCTACAATGAGCAGTTCTTC,CASRRYSSYNEQFF,.,TRBJ2-1,many,TRBV2
TGTGCCAGCAGTCGACAGGGCAATAATTCACCCCTCCACTTT,CASSRQGNNSPLHF,TRBD1,TRBJ1-6,many,TRBV27
TGTGCCAGCTCCTCGACAGACTACGAGCAGTACTTC,CASSSTDYEQYF,.,TRBJ2-7,many,TRBV2
TGTGCCAGCAGCCAAGTGGAGACAGATACGCAGTATTTT,CASSQVETDTQYF,.,TRBJ2-3,few,TRBV4-2
TGTGCCAGCAGCTTAGGGGGGGGGATGGAGGAGACCCAGTACTTC,CASSLGGGMEETQYF,TRBD2,TRBJ2-5,few,TRBV7-9
TGTGCCAGCAGATCCATTACAGGGGGCAGTTGGTACGAGCAGTACTTC,CASRSITGGSWYEQYF,TRBD1,TRBJ2-7,many,TRBV12-3/TRBV12-4
TGTGCCATCAGCGGGACAGGGGGCAAGAATCAGCCCCAGCATTTT,CAISGTGGKNQPQHF,TRBD1,TRBJ1-5,.,TRBV10-3
TGTGCCAGCAGCCCACCTAGCGGGAGGGCCAAAGATACGCAGTATTTT,CASSPPSGRAKDTQYF,TRBD2,TRBJ2-3,many,TRBV2
TGTGCCAGCAGTGAATATGAGTATCAGCCCCAGCATTTT,CASSEYEYQPQHF,.,TRBJ1-5,many,TRBV25-1
TGTGCCAGCAGTTCATCCCGGGACAGGGTGACAGGCTACACCTTC,CASSSSRDRVTGYTF,TRBD1,TRBJ1-2,.,TRBV6-5